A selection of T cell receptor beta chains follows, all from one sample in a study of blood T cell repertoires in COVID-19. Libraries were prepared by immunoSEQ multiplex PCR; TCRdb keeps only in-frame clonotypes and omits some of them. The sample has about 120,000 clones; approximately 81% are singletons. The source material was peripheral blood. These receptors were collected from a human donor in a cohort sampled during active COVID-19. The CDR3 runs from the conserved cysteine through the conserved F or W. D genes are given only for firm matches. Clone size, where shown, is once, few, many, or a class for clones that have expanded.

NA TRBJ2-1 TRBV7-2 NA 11 CASSLGPPRVF TGTGCCAGCAGCTTAGGGCCCCCCCGGGTCTTC
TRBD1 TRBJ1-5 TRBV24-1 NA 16 CATSDPTGRIYQPQHF TGTGCCACCAGTGATCCGACAGGGAGAATCTATCAGCCCCAGCATTTT
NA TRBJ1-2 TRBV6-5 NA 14 CASTGTTVNYGYTF TGTGCCAGCACCGGGACAACAGTTAACTATGGCTACACCTTC
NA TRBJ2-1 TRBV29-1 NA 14 CSVLGARGANEQFF TGCAGCGTTCTGGGGGCCCGGGGGGCCAATGAGCAGTTCTTC
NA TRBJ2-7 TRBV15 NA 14 CATSTGTPPYEQYF TGTGCCACCAGCACCGGGACTCCGCCTTACGAGCAGTACTTC
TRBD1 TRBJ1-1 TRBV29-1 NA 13 CSVRTGGNIEAFF TGCAGCGTGAGGACAGGGGGGAATATTGAAGCTTTCTTT
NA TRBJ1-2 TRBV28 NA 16 CASSSLPRRENYGYTF TGTGCCAGCAGTTCGCTCCCAAGGAGGGAAAATTATGGCTACACCTTC
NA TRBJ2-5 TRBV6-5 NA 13 CATRQGRQETQYF TGTGCCACACGGCAGGGGCGGCAAGAGACCCAGTACTTC
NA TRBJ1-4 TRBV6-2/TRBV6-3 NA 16 CASSMARTDRNEKLFF TGTGCCAGCAGTATGGCTCGGACAGATAGAAATGAAAAACTGTTTTTT
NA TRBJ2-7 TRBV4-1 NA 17 CASSQPGAGRVSSEQYF TGCGCCAGCAGCCAACCAGGGGCAGGGAGAGTCTCCTCCGAGCAGTACTTC
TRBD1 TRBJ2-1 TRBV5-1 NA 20 CASSLVGQGGRGIFYNEQFF TGCGCCAGCAGCTTGGTGGGACAGGGGGGTCGAGGAATTTTCTACAATGAGCAGTTCTTC
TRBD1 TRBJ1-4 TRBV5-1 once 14 CASSLQGANEKLFF TGCGCCAGCAGCTTACAGGGGGCTAATGAAAAACTGTTTTTT
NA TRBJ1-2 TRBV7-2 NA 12 CASSLDGYGYTF TGTGCCAGCAGCTTAGACGGCTATGGCTACACCTTC
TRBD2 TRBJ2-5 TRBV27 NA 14 CASSPTAGGKTQYF TGTGCCAGCAGTCCAACAGCGGGGGGGAAGACCCAGTACTTC
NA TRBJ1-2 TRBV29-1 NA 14 CSVEISRIGYGYTF TGCAGCGTTGAAATTTCGCGAATCGGCTATGGCTACACCTTC
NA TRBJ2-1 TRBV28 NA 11 CATAGQNEQFF TGTGCCACCGCGGGGCAAAATGAGCAGTTCTTC
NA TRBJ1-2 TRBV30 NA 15 CAWSVPVVGAYGYTF TGTGCCTGGAGTGTCCCCGTAGTGGGGGCCTATGGCTACACCTTC